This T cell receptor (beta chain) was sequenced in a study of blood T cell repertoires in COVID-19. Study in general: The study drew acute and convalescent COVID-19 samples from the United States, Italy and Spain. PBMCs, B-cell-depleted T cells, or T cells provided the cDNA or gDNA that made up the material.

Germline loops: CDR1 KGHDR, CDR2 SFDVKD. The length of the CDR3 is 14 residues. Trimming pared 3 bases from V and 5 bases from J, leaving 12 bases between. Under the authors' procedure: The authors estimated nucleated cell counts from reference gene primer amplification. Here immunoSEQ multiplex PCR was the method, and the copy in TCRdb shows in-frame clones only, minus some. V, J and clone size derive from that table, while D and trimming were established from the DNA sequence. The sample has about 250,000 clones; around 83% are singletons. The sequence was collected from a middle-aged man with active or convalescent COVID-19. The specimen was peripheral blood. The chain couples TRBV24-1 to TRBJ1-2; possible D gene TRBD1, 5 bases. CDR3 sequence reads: CATSDSRVGYGYTF. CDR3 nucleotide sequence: TGTGCCACCAGTGATAGCAGGGTGGGTTATGGCTACACCTTC.